This T cell receptor (beta chain) was retrieved from a study of cytomegalovirus exposure and HLA in healthy donors. Findings of the study overall: Among the CMV-associated chains, a few were confirmed in vitro as specific for CMV antigens.

Turning to this clone: Antigen: not known.

PCR primers comprised 60 Vbeta and 13 Jbeta primers. Sequenced by immunoSEQ multiplex PCR; TCRdb stores in-frame clones only, minus some. The data contain some 110,000 clones, about four fifths of them singletons. After removal of 5 bases from V and 6 bases from J, the junction contained 8 bases not matched to a gene. Germline assignment: CDR1 MNHNS and CDR2 SASEGT. The CDR3 loop spans 14 amino acids. The chain recombines TRBV6-1 with TRBJ1-1; 8 bases fit TRBD1. The clonotype comes from a man younger than 40 in good health and CMV-seropositive. Sequencing was performed on PBMCs. CDR3 protein: CASSYRTGRPEAFF. The CDR3 DNA follows: TGTGCCAGCAGTTATAGGACAGGGAGACCTGAAGCTTTCTTT.